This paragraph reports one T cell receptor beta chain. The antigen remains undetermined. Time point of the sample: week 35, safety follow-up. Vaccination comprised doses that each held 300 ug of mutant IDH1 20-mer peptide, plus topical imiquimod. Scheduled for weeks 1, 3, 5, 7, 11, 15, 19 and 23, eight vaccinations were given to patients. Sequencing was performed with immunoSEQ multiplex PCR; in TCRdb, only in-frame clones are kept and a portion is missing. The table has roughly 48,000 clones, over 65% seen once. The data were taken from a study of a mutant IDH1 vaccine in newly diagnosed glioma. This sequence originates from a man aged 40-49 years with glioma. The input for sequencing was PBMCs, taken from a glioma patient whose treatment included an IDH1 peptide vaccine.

The CDR3 nucleotides are TGTGCCAGTAGCCAGGGGGCCGGAGAGTTGTTCTATGGCTACACCTTC. Protein product: CASSQGAGELFYGYTF. This rearrangement joins TRBV19 to TRBJ1-2, with 8 bases fitting TRBD1. Germline values: CDR1 LNHDA, CDR2 SQIVND (reference sequence). V lost 6 bases and J lost 4; bases outside the gene matches: 13. The CDR3 is 16 residues long.